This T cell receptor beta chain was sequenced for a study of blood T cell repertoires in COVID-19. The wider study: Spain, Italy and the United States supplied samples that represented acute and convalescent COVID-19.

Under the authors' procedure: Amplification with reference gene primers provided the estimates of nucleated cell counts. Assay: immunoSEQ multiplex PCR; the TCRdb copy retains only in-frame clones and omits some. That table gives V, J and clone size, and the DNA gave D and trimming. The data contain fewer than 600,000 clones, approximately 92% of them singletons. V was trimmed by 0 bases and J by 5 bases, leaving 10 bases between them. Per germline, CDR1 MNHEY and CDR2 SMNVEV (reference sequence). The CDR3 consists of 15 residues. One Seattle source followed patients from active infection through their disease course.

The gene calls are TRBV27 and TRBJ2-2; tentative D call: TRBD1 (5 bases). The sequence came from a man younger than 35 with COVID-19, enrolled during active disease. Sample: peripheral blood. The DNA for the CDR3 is TGTGCCAGCAGTTTATCGTCCAGGGTGACCGGGGAGCTGTTTTTT. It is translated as CASSLSSRVTGELFF.